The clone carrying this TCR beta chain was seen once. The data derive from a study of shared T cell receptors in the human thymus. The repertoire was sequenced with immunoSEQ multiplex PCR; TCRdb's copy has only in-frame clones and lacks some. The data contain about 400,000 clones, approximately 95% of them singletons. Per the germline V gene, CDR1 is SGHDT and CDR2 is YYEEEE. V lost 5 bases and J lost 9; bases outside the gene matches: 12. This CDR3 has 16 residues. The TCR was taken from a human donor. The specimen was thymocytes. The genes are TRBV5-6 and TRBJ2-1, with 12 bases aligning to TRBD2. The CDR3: CASSFAWTSGISEQFF. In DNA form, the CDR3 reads TGTGCCAGCAGTTTCGCCTGGACTAGCGGGATTTCTGAGCAGTTCTTC.